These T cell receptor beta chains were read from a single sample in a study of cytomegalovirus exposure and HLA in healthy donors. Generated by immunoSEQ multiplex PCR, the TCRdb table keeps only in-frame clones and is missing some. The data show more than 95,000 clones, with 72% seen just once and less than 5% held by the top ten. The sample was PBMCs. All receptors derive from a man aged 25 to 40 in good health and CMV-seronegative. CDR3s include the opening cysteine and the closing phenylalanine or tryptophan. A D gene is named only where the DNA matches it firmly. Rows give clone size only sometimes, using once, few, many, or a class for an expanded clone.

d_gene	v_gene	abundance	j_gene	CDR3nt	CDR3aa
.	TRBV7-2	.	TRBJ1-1	TGTGCCAGCAGCTTATCAGGGATCTTGGACACTGAAGCTTTCTTT	CASSLSGILDTEAFF
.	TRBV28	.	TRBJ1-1	TGTGCCAGCAGTCCAGGGACTGGTAACATGAACACTGAAGCTTTCTTT	CASSPGTGNMNTEAFF
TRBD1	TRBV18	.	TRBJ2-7	TGTGCCAGCTCACCGGGACAGGGGGGGTCCTACGAGCAGTACTTC	CASSPGQGGSYEQYF
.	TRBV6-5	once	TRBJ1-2	TGTGCCAGCAGTTACTCGAGGGGGATCGGCTACACCTTC	CASSYSRGIGYTF
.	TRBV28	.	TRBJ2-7	TGTGCCAGCAGTAACAGGCTTTACGAGCAGTACTTC	CASSNRLYEQYF
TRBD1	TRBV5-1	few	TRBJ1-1	TGCGCCAGCAGCGTCGCACAGGGGGCCCAAACTGAAGCTTTCTTT	CASSVAQGAQTEAFF
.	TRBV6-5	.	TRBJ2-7	TGTGCCAGCAGGACAAATGCGGGACGCTACGAGCAGTACTTC	CASRTNAGRYEQYF
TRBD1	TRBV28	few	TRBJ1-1	TGTGCCAGCAGTTACCTCTCCGGGGGGGGACAGCATATTGAAGCTTTCTTT	CASSYLSGGGQHIEAFF
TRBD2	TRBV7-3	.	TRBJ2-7	TGTGCCAGCAGCCCCAGCGGGGGGCAGCCCTACGAGCAGTACTTC	CASSPSGGQPYEQYF
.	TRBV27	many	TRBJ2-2	TGTGCCAGCAGCTATCACACCGGGGAGCTGTTTTTT	CASSYHTGELFF
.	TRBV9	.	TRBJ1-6	TGTGCCAGCAGCGTAGGGGCGAGCTCCTATAATTCACCCCTCCACTTT	CASSVGASSYNSPLHF
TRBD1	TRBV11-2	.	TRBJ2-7	TGTGCCAGCAGCTTAGCCCCAGGGGGAACATACGAGCAGTACTTC	CASSLAPGGTYEQYF
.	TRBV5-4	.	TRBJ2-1	TGTGCCAGCAGCTTGGATCTGGGGAGTCGTTGGCATGAGCAGTTCTTC	CASSLDLGSRWHEQFF
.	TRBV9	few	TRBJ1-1	TGTGCCAGCAGCCAAGTCTTGCGGCAGAGGTACACTGAAGCTTTCTTT	CASSQVLRQRYTEAFF
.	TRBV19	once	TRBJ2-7	TGTGCCAGTAGTATGGGTAACAGGCAATACTACGAGCAGTACTTC	CASSMGNRQYYEQYF
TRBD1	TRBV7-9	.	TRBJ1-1	TGTGCCAGTAATGACAGGGCTCGGGTCACTGAAGCTTTCTTT	CASNDRARVTEAFF
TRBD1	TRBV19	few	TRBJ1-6	TGTGCCAGTAGTATCCTAGGACAGGCTTATAATTCACCCCTCCACTTT	CASSILGQAYNSPLHF
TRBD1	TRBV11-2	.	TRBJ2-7	TGTGCCAGCAGCTTAGATTCGACAGGGCCCGACGAGCAGTACTTC	CASSLDSTGPDEQYF
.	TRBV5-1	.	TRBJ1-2	TGCGCCAGCCTATTGATGACACAGATATTCTATGGCTACACCTTC	CASLLMTQIFYGYTF
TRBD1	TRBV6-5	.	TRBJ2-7	TGTGCCAGCAGTTTGACAGGGGGCGAAGGCTCCTACGAGCAGTACTTC	CASSLTGGEGSYEQYF
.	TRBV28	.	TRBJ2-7	TGTGCCAGCAGTTCGGGTGTAAACTACGAGCAGTACTTC	CASSSGVNYEQYF
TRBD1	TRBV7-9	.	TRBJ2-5	TGTTCCAGCAGCTTCGGACAGGGGGTAGAGACCCAGTACTTC	CSSSFGQGVETQYF
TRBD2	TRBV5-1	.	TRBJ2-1	TGCGCCAGCAGCTTCGGACTAGCGGGGGGGCGTTACAATGAGCAGTTCTTC	CASSFGLAGGRYNEQFF
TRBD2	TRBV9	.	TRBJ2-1	TGTGCCAGCAGCGTATTGAGCGGGGGGCCCGGTGAGCAGTTCTTC	CASSVLSGGPGEQFF
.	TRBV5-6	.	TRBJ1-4	TGTGCCAGCAACGCCCCGCCGCAGGGGCCATTTAATGAAAAACTGTTTTTT	CASNAPPQGPFNEKLFF
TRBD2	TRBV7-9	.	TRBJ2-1	TGTGCCAGCAGCCTCACAACCCCGGGGGGGCACGCTGAGCAGTTCTTC	CASSLTTPGGHAEQFF
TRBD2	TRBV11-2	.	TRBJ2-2	TGTGCCAGCAGCGCGACTAGCGACACCGGGGAGCTGTTTTTT	CASSATSDTGELFF
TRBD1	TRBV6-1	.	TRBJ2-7	TGTGCCAGCAGCCTATCCGGGACAGGGATCTACGAGCAGTACTTC	CASSLSGTGIYEQYF
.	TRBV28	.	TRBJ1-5	TGTGCCAGCAGTTTCCGCGGAGTGGGGGCGAGTAGCAATCAGCCCCAGCATTTT	CASSFRGVGASSNQPQHF
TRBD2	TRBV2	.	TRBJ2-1	TGTGCCAGCAGCCGGGGGGGAATGGGAGCCAATGAGCAGTTCTTC	CASSRGGMGANEQFF
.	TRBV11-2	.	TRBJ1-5	TGTGCCAGCAGCTCTGGGGGGGAGAGCAATCAGCCCCAGCATTTT	CASSSGGESNQPQHF
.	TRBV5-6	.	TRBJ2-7	TGTGCCAGCAGCTTGATGCAGGGGCGACTTGAGCAGTACTTC	CASSLMQGRLEQYF
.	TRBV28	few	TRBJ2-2	TGTGCCAGCAGTTTCGTAGGGGGGGCGAACACCGGGGAGCTGTTTTTT	CASSFVGGANTGELFF
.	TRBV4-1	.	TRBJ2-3	TGCGCCAGCAGCCAAGGACGAGGGCCAGATACGCAGTATTTT	CASSQGRGPDTQYF
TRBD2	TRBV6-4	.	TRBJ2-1	TGTGCCAGCAGTGAAGGCGGGGGGACCCACAATGAGCAGTTCTTC	CASSEGGGTHNEQFF
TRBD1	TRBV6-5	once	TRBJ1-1	TGTGCCAGCGTGGGGACAGGAGTTATGAACACTGAAGCTTTCTTT	CASVGTGVMNTEAFF
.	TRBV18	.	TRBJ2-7	TGTGCCAGCTCGCGATATGGCGACTTCATCGGCGAGCAGTACTTC	CASSRYGDFIGEQYF
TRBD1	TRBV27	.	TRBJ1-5	TGTGCCAGCACTATGGACAGGGACGGCAATCAGCCCCAGCATTTT	CASTMDRDGNQPQHF
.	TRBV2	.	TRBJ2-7	TGTGCCAGCACCCCTATCAAGACAGCGGGCGAGCAGTACTTC	CASTPIKTAGEQYF
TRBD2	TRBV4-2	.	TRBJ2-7	TGTGCCAGCAGCCAAGAGTCGGGCGGGGGTTGGTACGAGCAGTACTTC	CASSQESGGGWYEQYF
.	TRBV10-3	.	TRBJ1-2	TGTGCCATCAGTGAGTCGGAGCGTAACTATGGCTACACCTTC	CAISESERNYGYTF
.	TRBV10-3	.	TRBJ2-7	TGTGCCATCAGTGAGTCGATCCAGGGATTGTACGAGCAGTACTTC	CAISESIQGLYEQYF
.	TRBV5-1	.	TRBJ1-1	TGCGCCAGCAGCCCCGACCGGAGCCCTGAAGCTTTCTTT	CASSPDRSPEAFF
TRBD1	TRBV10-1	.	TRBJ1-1	TGCGCCAGCAGTGACGGACAGGTAGAAGCTTTCTTT	CASSDGQVEAFF
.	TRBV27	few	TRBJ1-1	TGTGCCAGCAGTTTATCGGACAGCTCGAACACTGAAGCTTTCTTT	CASSLSDSSNTEAFF
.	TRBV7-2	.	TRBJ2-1	TGTGCCAGCAGCTTAGATAGCCACAATGAGCAGTTCTTC	CASSLDSHNEQFF
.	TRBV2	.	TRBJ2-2	TGTGCCAGCAGTGACTTGCACGATGCGGGGGAGCTGTTTTTT	CASSDLHDAGELFF
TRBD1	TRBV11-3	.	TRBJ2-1	TGTGCCAGCAGCTCTAGGACAGGTATAAGTGAGCAGTTCTTC	CASSSRTGISEQFF
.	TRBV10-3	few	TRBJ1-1	TGTGCCATCAGTGAGTGGGGGGGGACGGACACTGAAGCTTTCTTT	CAISEWGGTDTEAFF
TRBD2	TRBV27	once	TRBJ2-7	TGTGCCAGCAGTTTATCGTGGGGACTATACGTCTATGAGCAGTACTTC	CASSLSWGLYVYEQYF